The 5 T cell receptor beta chains below come from one sample, sequenced in a study of CD8+ T cells in alopecia areata. Reverse transcribed after extraction, RNA yielded cDNA as the sequencing template. Clones were sequenced by immunoSEQ multiplex PCR, and TCRdb holds only the in-frame ones, with some missing. The sample contains 65,000 to 100,000 clones, 45% to 60% of which appear only once. The specimen was NKG2D-high CD8+ T cells sorted from blood. Receptors were obtained from a human donor with alopecia areata.

The rearrangement joins TRBV28 to TRBJ2-7; 7 positions match TRBD1. The length of the CDR3 is 13 residues. J gave up 2 bases and V 7 bases, and 5 bases lay outside the gene matches. Germline V gives CDR1 MDHEN, CDR2 SYDVKM. The chain's CDR3 is CASMVQGAYEQYF. CDR3 bases: TGTGCCAGCATGGTCCAGGGGGCCTACGAGCAGTACTTC.

The chain is built from TRBV27 and TRBJ2-7; D is uncertain. CDR1 and CDR2 (germline): MNHEY, SMNVEV (reference sequence). The CDR3 contains 14 residues. Trimming stripped 4 bases from V and 3 bases from J, with 13 bases between. The CDR3 DNA sequence: TGTGCCAGCAGTTCACGGGCGTCGGACTACGAGCAGTACTTC. As protein: CASSSRASDYEQYF.

This clone was seen more than once but under ten times. The rearrangement joins TRBV5-1 to TRBJ2-7, with D tentatively TRBD1 or TRBD2 (5 bases each). The CDR3 runs 12 residues. The ends were cut back, 3 bases at V and 6 bases at J, with 10 bases in the middle. Germline V CDR1 and CDR2: SGHRS, YFSETQ. The CDR3: CASSWDAGEQYF. The CDR3 nucleotides read TGCGCCAGCAGCTGGGACGCGGGCGAGCAGTACTTC. The whole variable domain, remainder taken from reference TRBV5-1 and TRBJ2-7, is KAGVTQTPRYLIKTRGQQVTLSCSPISGHRSVSWYQQTPGQGLQFLFEYFSETQRNKGNFPGRFSGRQFSNSRSEMNVSTLELGDSALYLCASSWDAGEQYFGPGTRLTVT.

V is TRBV28 and J is TRBJ1-2; no reliable D call. In germline, CDR1 is MDHEN, CDR2 SYDVKM. V was trimmed by 6 bases and J by 8 bases, leaving 10 bases between them. The CDR3 runs 11 residues. The CDR3: CASSSTRGYTF. Here the CDR3 DNA reads TGTGCCAGCAGCTCAACCCGAGGCTACACCTTC.

The chain combines TRBV20-1 with TRBJ2-7; D might be TRBD2 (5 bases). Per the germline V gene, CDR1 is DFQATT and CDR2 is SNEGSKA (reference sequence). V was trimmed by 3 bases and J by 3 bases, leaving 6 bases between them. The CDR3 is 11 amino acids. The DNA of the CDR3 is TGCAGTGCTAGCGGGGACTACGAGCAGTACTTC. This translates into CSASGDYEQYF.